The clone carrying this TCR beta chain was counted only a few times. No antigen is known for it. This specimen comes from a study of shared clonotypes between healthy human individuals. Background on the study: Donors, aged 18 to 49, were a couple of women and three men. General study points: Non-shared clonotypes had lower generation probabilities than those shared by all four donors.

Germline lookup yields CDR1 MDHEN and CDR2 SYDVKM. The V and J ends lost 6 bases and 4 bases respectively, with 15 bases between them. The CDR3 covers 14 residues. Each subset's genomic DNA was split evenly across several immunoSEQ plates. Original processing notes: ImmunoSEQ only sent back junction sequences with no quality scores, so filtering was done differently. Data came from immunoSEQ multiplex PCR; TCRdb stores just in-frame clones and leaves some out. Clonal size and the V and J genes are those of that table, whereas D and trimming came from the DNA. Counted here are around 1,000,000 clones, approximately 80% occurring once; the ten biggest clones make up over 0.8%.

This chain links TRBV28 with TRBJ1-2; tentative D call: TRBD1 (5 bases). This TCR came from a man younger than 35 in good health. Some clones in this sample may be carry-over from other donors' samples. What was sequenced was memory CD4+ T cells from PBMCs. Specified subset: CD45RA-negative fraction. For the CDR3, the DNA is TGTGCCAGCAGGCAATCAGGGTTCGTCTATGGCTACACCTTC. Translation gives CASRQSGFVYGYTF.